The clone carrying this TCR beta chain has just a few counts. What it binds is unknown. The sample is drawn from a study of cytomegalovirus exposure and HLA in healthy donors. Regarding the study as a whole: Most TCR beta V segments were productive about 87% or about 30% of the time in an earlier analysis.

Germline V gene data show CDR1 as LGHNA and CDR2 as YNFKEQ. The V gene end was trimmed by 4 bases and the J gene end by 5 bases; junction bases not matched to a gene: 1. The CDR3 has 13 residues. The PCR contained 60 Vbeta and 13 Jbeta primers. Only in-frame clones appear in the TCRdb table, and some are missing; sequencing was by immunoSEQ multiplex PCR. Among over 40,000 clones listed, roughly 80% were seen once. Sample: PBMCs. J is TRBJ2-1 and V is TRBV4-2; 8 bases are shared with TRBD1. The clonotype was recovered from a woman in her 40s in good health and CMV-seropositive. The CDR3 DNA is TGTGCCAGCAGCCCGACAGGGGACAATGAGCAGTTCTTC. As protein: CASSPTGDNEQFF.